Following are 31 T cell receptor beta chains from one sample sequenced in a study of T cell changes during pregnancy in multiple sclerosis. Repertoires were generated with immunoSEQ multiplex PCR, while TCRdb's copy carries only in-frame clones and drops some. The data hold tens of thousands of clones, with 90% to 95% observed a single time. This sample comprised peripheral blood, obtained in the third trimester of pregnancy. Receptors originate from a female donor in good health, enrolled as a control in a pregnancy study.

V is TRBV19 and J is TRBJ1-1; tentative D call: TRBD1 (5 bases). CDR3 length: 14 residues. Trimming removed 8 bases from V and 1 base from J, with 14 bases in between. Per germline, CDR1 LNHDA and CDR2 SQIVND (reference sequence). The CDR3 nucleotides are TGTGCCAGTCAACAGGTTGGTAGGAACACTGAAGCTTTCTTT. Translating gives CASQQVGRNTEAFF.

About this clone itself: A read error may account for a junction end that differs from germline. V is TRBV7-6 and J is TRBJ2-5; 8 bases fit TRBD2. CDR1 and CDR2 (germline): SGHVS, FNYEAQ. There are 12 residues in the CDR3. The CDR3 reads CASSPPGGSGHF. CDR3 nucleotides: TGTGCCAGCAGCCCTCCGGGAGGGAGCGGTCACTTC.

The chain links TRBV30 to TRBJ1-2, with D perhaps matching TRBD1 (6 bases). Germline V gene sequence: CDR1 GTSNPN, CDR2 SVGIG (reference sequence). V dropped 5 bases and J dropped 1 base, with 11 bases sitting between them. The length of the CDR3 is 13 residues. The CDR3 nucleotides are TGTGCCTGGGAGACAGGAGATAACTATGGCTACACCTTC. It codes for CAWETGDNYGYTF.

CDR3 DNA sequence: TGCGCCAGCAGCCCCACGGGACTGGGGGAAAATGCTGAAGCTTTCTTT. Translating gives CASSPTGLGENAEAFF. The chain links TRBV4-1 to TRBJ1-1; D perhaps matches TRBD1 (5 bases). The length of the CDR3 is 16 residues. Trimming took off 4 bases at V and 6 bases at J, with 21 bases between the two ends. Germline CDR1 and CDR2: MGHRA and YSYEKL.

The chain carries TRBV14 and TRBJ2-3, with D uncertain. Trimming left V 4 bases short and J 4 bases short, with 3 bases between. The CDR3 has 11 amino acids. Germline V gene lookup returns CDR1 SGHDN and CDR2 FVKESK. CDR3 in amino acids: CASSLSDTQYF. The CDR3 DNA reads as TGTGCCAGCAGCCTATCAGATACGCAGTATTTT. The whole variable domain, filled in from reference TRBV14 and TRBJ2-3, reads EAGVTQFPSHSVIEKGQTVTLRCDPISGHDNLYWYRRVMGKEIKFLLHFVKESKQDESGMPNNRFLAERTGGTYSTLKVQPAELEDSGVYFCASSLSDTQYFGPGTRLTVL.

This chain uses TRBV19 with TRBJ1-2; D is unresolved. V was pared by 4 bases and J by 4 bases, with 22 bases between. Germline V gives CDR1 LNHDA, CDR2 SQIVND (reference sequence). The CDR3 contains 17 residues. The CDR3 spells CASSTTHRAPEGYGYTF. The CDR3 DNA reads as TGTGCCAGTAGTACTACCCACCGGGCTCCGGAGGGCTATGGCTACACCTTC.

The chain carries TRBV6-6 and TRBJ1-3; maybe TRBD1 (6 bases). CDR3 length equals 12 residues. V was shortened by 9 bases and J by 6 bases, with 12 bases between the two germline ends. Germline lookup yields CDR1 MNHNY and CDR2 SVGAGI (reference sequence). CDR3 sequence (DNA): TGTGCCAGTTACAGGGATGCAAACACCATATATTTT. Translation: CASYRDANTIYF.

The chain combines TRBV5-1 with TRBJ1-2, with a tentative D call TRBD1 (5 bases). V dropped 4 bases and J dropped 4 bases, with 14 bases sitting between them. The germline CDR1 and CDR2 sequences are SGHRS and YFSETQ. The length of the CDR3 is 14 residues. CDR3 sequence reads: CASSGQGGTYGYTF. The CDR3 nucleotides are TGCGCCAGCAGCGGCCAGGGCGGCACCTATGGCTACACCTTC.

This chain joins TRBV10-3 and TRBJ1-1; D is possibly TRBD1 (5 bases). Trimming took 3 bases from V and 1 from J, leaving 9 bases between them. This CDR3 is 14 amino acids long. Germline V gene data show CDR1 as ENHRY and CDR2 as SYGVKD. CDR3 DNA: TGTGCCATCAGTGAAGGGCAGGGGAACACTGAAGCTTTCTTT. Translating gives CAISEGQGNTEAFF.

This chain connects TRBV10-2 to TRBJ2-2, with D tentatively TRBD1 (6 bases). Germline values: CDR1 WSHSY, CDR2 SAAADI. V was shortened by 6 bases and J by 7 bases, with 12 bases between the two germline ends. The CDR3 consists of 13 residues. CDR3 DNA: TGCGCCAGCAGCCCGGACAGTGTCGGGGAGCTGTTTTTT. This sequence encodes CASSPDSVGELFF.

The V and J genes are TRBV6-5 and TRBJ1-2; TRBD1 is a possible D gene (5 bases). The CDR3 consists of 13 residues. CDR1 is MNHEY and CDR2 is SVGAGI in the germline V gene. Trimming took off 11 bases at V and 8 bases at J, with 21 bases between the two ends. CDR3 in amino acids: CASSLVGDGGYTF. The CDR3 DNA follows: TGTGCCTCTAGTTTGGTAGGGGATGGAGGCTACACCTTC.

The chain couples TRBV5-1 to TRBJ2-6; a possible D gene is TRBD1 (6 bases). Trimming left V 5 bases short and J 1 base short, with 10 bases between. This CDR3 comprises 15 residues. Germline V gene data show CDR1 as SGHRS and CDR2 as YFSETQ. CDR3 sequence (DNA): TGCGCCAGCAGTAACAGGGCGTCTGGGGCCAACGTCCTGACTTTC. This gives the protein CASSNRASGANVLTF. Full variable domain (remainder filled in from reference TRBV5-1 and TRBJ2-6): KAGVTQTPRYLIKTRGQQVTLSCSPISGHRSVSWYQQTPGQGLQFLFEYFSETQRNKGNFPGRFSGRQFSNSRSEMNVSTLELGDSALYLCASSNRASGANVLTFGAGSRLTVL.

For the CDR3, the DNA is TGTGCCAGCAGCATACGCAGACAGACGAACACCGGGGAGCTGTTTTTT. It yields the protein CASSIRRQTNTGELFF. J is TRBJ2-2 and V is TRBV7-2; D possibly corresponds to TRBD1 (5 bases). The CDR3 totals 16 residues. Trimming removed 5 bases at V and 0 bases at J, with 13 bases between. The germline CDR1 and CDR2 sequences are SGHTA and FQGNSA.

As DNA, the CDR3 is TGTGCCAGCAGGCTTACCTCTAGTACAGATACGCAGTATTTT. Translation: CASRLTSSTDTQYF. The genes are TRBV6-6 and TRBJ2-3; D is uncertain. The germline gives CDR1 MNHNY, CDR2 SVGAGI (reference sequence). V gave up 6 bases and J gave up 3 bases, with 13 bases separating them. The CDR3 covers 14 residues.

This chain joins TRBV5-5 and TRBJ1-1, with 8 nucleotides matching TRBD1. Germline V lookup: CDR1 SGHKS, CDR2 YYEKEE (reference sequence). The CDR3 runs to 14 residues. The junction had 3 bases not matched to a gene; V was cut back by 1 base and J by 4 bases. The CDR3 bases are TGTGCCAGCAGCTTGACAGGGGGGAGCACTGAAGCTTTCTTT. Translation: CASSLTGGSTEAFF.

The chain combines TRBV30 with TRBJ2-7, with TRBD2 matching over 7 bases. CDR1 and CDR2 from the germline V gene are GTSNPN and SVGIG (reference sequence). J was trimmed by 2 bases and V by 4 bases; bases with no gene match: 8. The CDR3 is made up of 14 amino acids. The CDR3 DNA follows: TGTGCCTGGAATGACGGGAGGTTCCCCTACGAGCAGTACTTC. It yields the protein CAWNDGRFPYEQYF.

The chain employs TRBV11-2 and TRBJ1-4, with D uncertain. Germline V lookup: CDR1 SGHAT, CDR2 FQNNGV. V was pared by 5 bases and J by 7 bases, with 8 bases between. The CDR3 extends over 12 amino acids. This CDR3 reads CASSLGVEKLFF. Written as DNA, the CDR3 is TGTGCCAGCAGCCTTGGAGTTGAAAAACTGTTTTTT.

This clone was picked up a small number of times. The chain has TRBV18 and TRBJ1-1; 10 nucleotides line up with TRBD1. This CDR3 has 15 residues. The germline V gene has CDR1 KGHSH and CDR2 LQKENI. The V segment lost 3 bases and the J segment 3 bases; nucleotides outside the gene matches: 4. CDR3 coding DNA: TGTGCCAGCTCACCGGGACAGGGGTGGGACACTGAAGCTTTCTTT. It is translated as CASSPGQGWDTEAFF.

The gene calls are TRBV4-2 and TRBJ1-1; TRBD1 might be the D (5 bases). This CDR3 is 17 amino acids long. CDR1 and CDR2 from the germline V gene are LGHNA and YNFKEQ. Trimming removed 7 bases from V and 2 bases from J, with 23 bases in between. DNA of the CDR3: TGTGCCAGCACCCCCAGGGCTCGAGTACCCACTAACACTGAAGCTTTCTTT. Its translation: CASTPRARVPTNTEAFF.

J is TRBJ1-4 and V is TRBV10-3; D is perhaps TRBD1 (5 bases). Trimming pared 6 bases from V and 7 bases from J, leaving 15 bases between. The V gene's germline CDR1 is ENHRY and CDR2 SYGVKD. There are 14 residues in the CDR3. The chain's CDR3 is CAISRDGGGEKLFF. For the CDR3, the DNA is TGTGCCATCAGCCGGGACGGCGGGGGTGAAAAACTGTTTTTT.

This chain links TRBV28 with TRBJ1-5; 9 positions match TRBD1. Germline values: CDR1 MDHEN, CDR2 SYDVKM. The CDR3 sequence is 16 residues long. Trimming took 5 bases from V and 3 from J; bases not matched to a gene: 8. The CDR3, as DNA: TGTGCCAGCAGTGAATTTGGGACAGGGATCAATCAGCCCCAGCATTTT. It yields the protein CASSEFGTGINQPQHF.

V gene TRBV2 combines with J gene TRBJ1-5; possibly TRBD1 for D (6 bases). V gave up 8 bases and J gave up 1 base, with 15 bases separating them. This CDR3 has 15 residues. In germline, CDR1 is SNHLY, CDR2 FYNNEI. The CDR3 sequence is CASRGAGASNQPQHF. CDR3 in DNA: TGTGCCAGCCGTGGGGCGGGGGCGAGCAATCAGCCCCAGCATTTT.

This clone has just one count. J is TRBJ2-7 and V is TRBV6-6; tentative D call: TRBD2 (6 bases). CDR1 and CDR2 from the germline V gene are MNHNY and SVGAGI (reference sequence). V was pared by 8 bases and J by 4 bases, with 15 bases between. This CDR3 contains 13 residues. In nucleotides, the CDR3 is TGTGCCAGCGGCGGGGACGGACCATACGAGCAGTACTTC. Encoded protein: CASGGDGPYEQYF.

The chain couples TRBV18 to TRBJ1-2, with 10 bases that match TRBD1. V trimming: 3 bases; J trimming: 5 bases; junction bases outside the gene matches: 15. Looked up from germline, CDR1 is KGHSH and CDR2 is LQKENI. There are 18 residues in the CDR3. CDR3 protein: CASSPGTGASRRPYGYTF. The CDR3 region has the DNA TGTGCCAGCTCACCCGGGACAGGGGCCTCCAGACGCCCTTATGGCTACACCTTC.

The rearrangement joins TRBV27 to TRBJ1-2; 7 nucleotides match TRBD1. The germline CDR1 and CDR2 sequences are MNHEY and SMNVEV (reference sequence). V gave up 3 bases and J gave up 4 bases; unmatched junction bases: 8. The CDR3 loop spans 15 amino acids. The CDR3 nucleotides read TGTGCCAGCAGTTTTGATGGCAGGGGGAGCTATGGCTACACCTTC. Protein sequence: CASSFDGRGSYGYTF.

The chain couples TRBV5-6 to TRBJ2-7, with TRBD2 identical over 8 bases. With V trimmed by 6 bases and J by 7 bases, 9 bases remained unmatched. This CDR3 is 13 amino acids long. CDR1 is SGHDT, CDR2 YYEEEE, per germline. The CDR3 DNA sequence: TGTGCCAGCAACCGGGGGGGCTTACTGGAGCAGTACTTC. It translates to CASNRGGLLEQYF.

The V gene is TRBV28, the J gene TRBJ1-2; TRBD1 matches at 8 bases. V was clipped by 3 bases and J by 4 bases; unmatched bases: 7. Germline CDR1 reads MDHEN; CDR2 reads SYDVKM. The CDR3 contains 15 residues. In nucleotides, the CDR3 is TGTGCCAGCAGTTTGCCCGGGACAGGAACCTATGGCTACACCTTC. Amino acid sequence: CASSLPGTGTYGYTF.

The V call is TRBV4-3, the J call TRBJ2-3; D may be TRBD2 (6 bases). Deletions cut 0 bases from V and 2 bases from J, with 18 bases between. The CDR3 is 18 residues long. CDR1 and CDR2 (germline): LGHNA, YSLEER. CDR3 nucleotide sequence: TGCGCCAGCAGCCAAGATTTCATAAACGGGAGAAACACAGATACGCAGTATTTT. Amino acid sequence: CASSQDFINGRNTDTQYF.

The V and J genes are TRBV2 and TRBJ1-5; D might be TRBD1 (5 bases). The germline V gene has CDR1 SNHLY and CDR2 FYNNEI. The ends were cut back, 3 bases at V and 0 bases at J, with 9 bases in the middle. The CDR3 runs 15 residues. CDR3 sequence (DNA): TGTGCCAGCAGTGACGACAGTATTAGCAATCAGCCCCAGCATTTT. Its protein is CASSDDSISNQPQHF.

The V gene is TRBV6-5, the J gene TRBJ1-1, with a tentative D call TRBD1 (5 bases). This CDR3 has 11 amino acids. Deletions cut 10 bases from V and 11 bases from J, with 17 bases between. Germline V lookup: CDR1 MNHEY, CDR2 SVGAGI. In nucleotides, the CDR3 is TGTGCCACGGGGGATAGTTTGGCGGCTTTCTTT. Protein sequence: CATGDSLAAFF.

The chain carries TRBV19 and TRBJ1-5, with D hard to call. Trimming left V 3 bases short and J 2 bases short, with 8 bases between. Germline V gene sequence: CDR1 LNHDA, CDR2 SQIVND (reference sequence). The CDR3 is 14 amino acids. Here the CDR3 reads CASSIMAGNQPQHF. In DNA, the CDR3 is TGTGCCAGTAGTATTATGGCAGGCAATCAGCCCCAGCATTTT.